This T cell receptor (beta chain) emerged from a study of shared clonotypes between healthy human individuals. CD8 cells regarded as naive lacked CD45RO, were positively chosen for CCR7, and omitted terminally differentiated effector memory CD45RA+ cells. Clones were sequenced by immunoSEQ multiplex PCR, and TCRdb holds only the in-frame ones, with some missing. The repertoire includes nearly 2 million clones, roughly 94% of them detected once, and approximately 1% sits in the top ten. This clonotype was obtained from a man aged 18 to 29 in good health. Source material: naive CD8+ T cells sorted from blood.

CDR3 protein: CASGPQGAEAFF. The DNA of the CDR3 is TGTGCTAGTGGTCCGCAGGGGGCTGAAGCTTTCTTT. The chain uses TRBV12-5 and TRBJ1-1; 7 nucleotides match TRBD1. Germline V CDR1 and CDR2: LGHNT, FRNRAP. V was clipped by 5 bases and J by 6 bases; unmatched bases: 3. The CDR3 sequence is 12 residues long.